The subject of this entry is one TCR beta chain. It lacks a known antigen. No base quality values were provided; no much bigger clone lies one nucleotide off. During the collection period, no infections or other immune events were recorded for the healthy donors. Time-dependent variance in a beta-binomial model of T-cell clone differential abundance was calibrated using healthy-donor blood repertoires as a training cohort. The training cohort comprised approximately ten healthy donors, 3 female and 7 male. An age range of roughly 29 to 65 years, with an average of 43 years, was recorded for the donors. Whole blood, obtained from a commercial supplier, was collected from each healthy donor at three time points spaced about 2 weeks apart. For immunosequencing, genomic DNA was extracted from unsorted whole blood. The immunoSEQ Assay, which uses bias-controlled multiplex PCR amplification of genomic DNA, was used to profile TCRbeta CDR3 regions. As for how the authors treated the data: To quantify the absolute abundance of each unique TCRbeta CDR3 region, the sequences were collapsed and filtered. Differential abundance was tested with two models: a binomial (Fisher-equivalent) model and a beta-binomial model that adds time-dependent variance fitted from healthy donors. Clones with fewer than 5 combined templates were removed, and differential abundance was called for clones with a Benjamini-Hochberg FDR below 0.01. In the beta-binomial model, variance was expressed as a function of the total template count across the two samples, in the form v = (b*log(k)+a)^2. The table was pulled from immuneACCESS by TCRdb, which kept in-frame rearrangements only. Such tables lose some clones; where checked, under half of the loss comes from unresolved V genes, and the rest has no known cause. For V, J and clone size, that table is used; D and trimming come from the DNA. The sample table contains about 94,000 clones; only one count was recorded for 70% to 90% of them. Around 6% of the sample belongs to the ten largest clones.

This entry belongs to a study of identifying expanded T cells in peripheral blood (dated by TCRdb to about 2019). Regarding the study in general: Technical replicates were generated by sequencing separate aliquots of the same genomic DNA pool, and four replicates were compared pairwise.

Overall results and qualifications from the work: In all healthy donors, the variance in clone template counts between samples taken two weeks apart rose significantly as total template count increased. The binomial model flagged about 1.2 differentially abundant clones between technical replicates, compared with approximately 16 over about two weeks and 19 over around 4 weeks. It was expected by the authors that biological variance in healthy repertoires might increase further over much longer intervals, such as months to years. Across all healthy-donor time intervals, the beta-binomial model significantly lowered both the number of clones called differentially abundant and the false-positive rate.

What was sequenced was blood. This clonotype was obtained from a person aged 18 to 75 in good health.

The CDR3 reads CASSPLMGESDTQYF. The sequenced DNA: TGTGCCAGCAGCCCCCTAATGGGCGAGTCAGATACGCAGTATTTT. Recombination joined TRBV4-2 with TRBJ2-3; the D gene is unclear. From the cysteine up to the phenylalanine, the CDR3 has a length of 15 residues. The retained sequence is limited to the CDR3, 45 bases, with the frame set at the first base. CDR1 LGHNA and CDR2 YNFKEQ are derived from the germline V gene. Trimming takes 4 bases from V and 4 bases from J, and the germline ends sit 15 bases apart.